Below are 21 T cell receptor beta chains sequenced from a single sample in a study of CD8+CD57+ T cells in acquired aplastic anemia. The template used for profiling TCR beta VDJ and CDR3 was genomic DNA. TCRdb used MiXCR to reprocess the reads, holding one entry per CDR3 protein. The sample holds about 180,000 distinct CDR3 sequences, around 50% seen once. Selection for sequencing was limited to patients who had shown CD8+CD57+ cell expansion by flow cytometry. Sequenced sample: sorted CD4+, CD8+, or CD8+CD57+ T cells (not recorded which) from PBMCs. The origin of the receptors is a human donor with aplastic anemia.

V is TRBV19 and J is TRBJ2-7, with TRBD2 matching over 9 bases. The V gene end was trimmed by 6 bases and the J gene end by 7 bases; junction bases not matched to a gene: 10. Germline loops: CDR1 LNHDA, CDR2 SQIVND (reference sequence). This CDR3 comprises 14 residues. This CDR3 is CASRRVAGAGEQYF. CDR3 DNA: TGTGCCAGTAGAAGGGTAGCGGGGGCCGGGGAGCAGTACTTC. The complete variable domain, with remaining parts taken from reference TRBV19 and TRBJ2-7, reads DGGITQSPKYLFRKEGQNVTLSCEQNLNHDAMYWYRQDPGQGLRLIYYSQIVNDFQKGDIAEGYSVSREKKESFPLTVTSAQKNPTAFYLCASRRVAGAGEQYFGPGTRLTVT.

The CDR3 reads CASSLGGFGEKLFF. The CDR3 DNA is TGTGCCAGCAGTTTAGGTGGGTTTGGCGAAAAACTGTTTTTT. The chain uses TRBV12-3 or TRBV12-4 and TRBJ1-4; no clear D. The CDR3 runs to 14 residues. Trimming stripped 1 base from V and 8 bases from J, with 11 bases between.

The rearrangement links TRBV7-2 to TRBJ2-7, with D uncertain. V was trimmed by 5 bases and J by 8 bases, leaving 10 bases between them. The CDR3 loop spans 11 amino acids. Germline V gene lookup returns CDR1 SGHTA and CDR2 FQGNSA. For the CDR3, the DNA is TGTGCCAGCAGCCTAAGGGCCAAGCAGTACTTC. Encoded protein: CASSLRAKQYF.

A single count supports this clonotype. The chain uses TRBV10-1 and TRBJ1-6; no firm D call. CDR1 is WNHNN, CDR2 SYGVQD, per germline (reference sequence). V dropped 3 bases and J dropped 11 bases, with 14 bases sitting between them. This CDR3 has 14 residues. CDR3 region: CASSEGPVNPPLHF. The CDR3 DNA sequence: TGCGCCAGCAGTGAAGGGCCGGTGAACCCACCCCTCCACTTT.

This chain connects TRBV10-3 to TRBJ1-5; 9 positions match TRBD1. CDR3 size: 14 residues. CDR1 and CDR2 from the germline V gene are ENHRY and SYGVKD. V lost 4 bases, J lost 2 bases, and 0 bases stayed unmatched. In nucleotides, the CDR3 is TGTGCCATCAGTGGGACAGGGGGCAATCAGCCCCAGCATTTT. Protein sequence: CAISGTGGNQPQHF.

The chain is built from TRBV15 and TRBJ2-7; D not certain. CDR3 length: 15 amino acids. The germline V gene encodes CDR1 LNHNV and CDR2 YYDKDF (reference sequence). The V end lost 4 bases, the J end lost 2 bases, and 15 bases lay between the germline ends. The chain's CDR3 is CATSIGRAETYEQYF. Here the CDR3 DNA reads TGTGCCACCAGCATAGGTAGGGCTGAGACCTACGAGCAGTACTTC.

The chain combines TRBV6-1 with TRBJ1-5; D perhaps matches TRBD1 (6 bases). The CDR3 runs 14 residues. Trimming left V 8 bases short and J 3 bases short, with 14 bases between. Germline V gene sequence: CDR1 MNHNS, CDR2 SASEGT. The CDR3 reads CASSTGYFNQPQHF. CDR3 in DNA: TGTGCCAGCTCGACAGGCTACTTCAATCAGCCCCAGCATTTT.

V and J are TRBV5-1 and TRBJ1-1, with D uncertain. Germline values: CDR1 SGHRS, CDR2 YFSETQ. The CDR3 totals 14 residues. Trimming stripped 0 bases from V and 4 bases from J, with 10 bases between. This CDR3 is CASSLGQVGTEAFF. As DNA, the CDR3 is TGCGCCAGCAGCTTGGGCCAAGTGGGCACTGAAGCTTTCTTT. The whole variable domain, remainder taken from reference TRBV5-1 and TRBJ1-1, is KAGVTQTPRYLIKTRGQQVTLSCSPISGHRSVSWYQQTPGQGLQFLFEYFSETQRNKGNFPGRFSGRQFSNSRSEMNVSTLELGDSALYLCASSLGQVGTEAFFGQGTRLTVV.

There are a few counts of this clonotype. The genes are TRBV10-3 and TRBJ2-7; no clear D gene. The CDR3 consists of 12 residues. Germline V gene data show CDR1 as ENHRY and CDR2 as SYGVKD. Trimming shortened V by 2 bases and J by 4 bases, and 6 bases separated the two germline ends. CDR3 region: CAISEGEYEQYF. DNA for the CDR3: TGTGCCATCAGTGAGGGAGAATACGAGCAGTACTTC.

This clonotype appeared many times. The genes are TRBV6-2 or TRBV6-3 and TRBJ1-2; D is undetermined. The germline V gene has CDR1 MNHEY and CDR2 SVGEGT. The CDR3 consists of 13 residues. The ends were cut back, 5 bases at V and 7 bases at J, with 14 bases in the middle. The CDR3 loop reads CASSPSPKSGYTF. In DNA, the CDR3 is TGTGCCAGCAGTCCCTCCCCCAAATCTGGCTACACCTTC.

This clonotype was recorded once. The chain joins TRBV24-1 to TRBJ2-3; 7 bases agree with TRBD1. V lost 6 bases and J lost 3; bases outside the gene matches: 5. CDR1 and CDR2 (germline): KGHDR, SFDVKD. This CDR3 spans 14 amino acids. The CDR3 nucleotides are TGTGCCACCAGTAATCCAGGGGGTACAGATACGCAGTATTTT. Protein product: CATSNPGGTDTQYF.

This clonotype was found a few times. The chain is built from TRBV13 and TRBJ2-3, with D perhaps TRBD2 (6 bases). There are 19 residues in the CDR3. Trimming left V 5 bases short and J 0 bases short, with 24 bases between. Germline V gives CDR1 PRHDT, CDR2 FYEKMQ (reference sequence). CDR3 loop: CASSRTPLISGVSTDTQYF. CDR3 bases: TGTGCCAGCAGCCGGACCCCATTAATATCGGGGGTGAGCACAGATACGCAGTATTTT. The full variable domain, its missing parts supplied by reference TRBV13 and TRBJ2-3, is AAGVIQSPRHLIKEKRETATLKCYPIPRHDTVYWYQQGPGQDPQFLISFYEKMQSDKGSIPDRFSAQQFSDYHSELNMSSLELGDSALYFCASSRTPLISGVSTDTQYFGPGTRLTVL.

The genes are TRBV24-1 and TRBJ2-1; possible D gene TRBD2, 5 bases. Germline loops: CDR1 KGHDR, CDR2 SFDVKD. Deletions cut 3 bases from V and 7 bases from J, with 15 bases between. The CDR3 length is 15 residues. Written as DNA, the CDR3 is TGTGCCACCAGTGATCCAGTATCTTGGAGGAATGAGCAGTTCTTC. It yields the protein CATSDPVSWRNEQFF.

With regard to this clonotype: This sequence may be a read error, since a much larger clone differs from it by one base. This rearrangement joins TRBV2 to TRBJ1-2; D possibly corresponds to TRBD1 (6 bases). The CDR3 loop spans 15 amino acids. Germline CDR1 reads SNHLY; CDR2 reads FYNNEI. The CDR3: CASSLAGQRNYGYNF. In nucleotides, the CDR3 is TGTGCCAGCAGCTTAGCCGGACAGCGGAACTATGGCTACAACTTC.

This clonotype was recorded once. The chain carries TRBV7-3 and TRBJ2-5; 8 nucleotides line up with TRBD1. The CDR3 loop spans 16 amino acids. V gave up 2 bases and J gave up 5 bases; unmatched junction bases: 10. Germline CDR1 SGHTA, CDR2 FQGTGA. This CDR3 is CASSLGLTGGLETQYF. The CDR3 DNA is TGTGCCAGCAGCTTAGGCTTAACAGGGGGGTTGGAGACCCAGTACTTC.

This clonotype was recorded a few times. This rearrangement joins TRBV28 to TRBJ1-1; D may be TRBD1 (5 bases). This CDR3 spans 13 amino acids. Trimming cost V 3 bases and J 5 bases, with 10 bases left between them. Germline-derived CDR1 and CDR2 are MDHEN and SYDVKM. DNA of the CDR3: TGTGCCAGCAGTTTTTCCGGGGCAACTGAAGCTTTCTTT. This codes for CASSFSGATEAFF.

Only one count was recorded for this clonotype. The chain uses TRBV2 and TRBJ1-1; D perhaps matches TRBD1 (5 bases). The CDR3 runs 13 residues. Germline CDR1 is SNHLY and CDR2 is FYNNEI. The V end lost 6 bases, the J end lost 7 bases, and 15 bases lay between the germline ends. CDR3 loop: CASSNPPGGEAFF. CDR3 in DNA: TGTGCCAGCAGCAATCCCCCGGGGGGTGAAGCTTTCTTT.

This clonotype has at least ten counts. J is TRBJ1-5 and V is TRBV20-1; tentatively, D is TRBD1 (5 bases). The CDR3 loop spans 13 amino acids. Per germline, CDR1 DFQATT and CDR2 SNEGSKA (reference sequence). Trimming took off 6 bases at V and 2 bases at J, with 11 bases between the two ends. The CDR3 DNA follows: TGCAGTGCCGGAAGGGACGGCAATCAGCCCCAGCATTTT. Translating it yields CSAGRDGNQPQHF.

The genes are TRBV20-1 and TRBJ1-1, with D possibly being TRBD1 (6 bases). This CDR3 has 13 residues. V was trimmed by 3 bases and J by 6 bases, leaving 14 bases between them. Germline V gene lookup returns CDR1 DFQATT and CDR2 SNEGSKA (reference sequence). CDR3 sequence reads: CSASPGGRAEAFF. As DNA, the CDR3 is TGCAGTGCTAGTCCGGGGGGCAGGGCTGAAGCTTTCTTT.

This clonotype appeared many times. The V and J genes are TRBV7-3 and TRBJ1-5; TRBD1 matches at 8 bases. The length of the CDR3 is 15 residues. Per the germline V gene, CDR1 is SGHTA and CDR2 is FQGTGA. Trimming at V came to 6 bases and at J to 1 base, leaving 5 bases not matched to a gene. This chain's CDR3 is CASSPTGGSNQPQHF. The CDR3, as DNA: TGTGCCAGCAGTCCCACAGGGGGGAGCAATCAGCCCCAGCATTTT.

The chain links TRBV4-1 to TRBJ2-2; 12 bases match TRBD1. The CDR3 is made up of 19 amino acids. J lost 4 bases, V lost 3 bases, and 12 bases had no gene match. The germline V gene encodes CDR1 MGHRA and CDR2 YSYEKL. CDR3 in DNA: TGCGCCAGCAGCCATGACCCGGGACAGGGGGCAATGGTCACCGGGGAGCTGTTTTTT. The encoded protein is CASSHDPGQGAMVTGELFF.